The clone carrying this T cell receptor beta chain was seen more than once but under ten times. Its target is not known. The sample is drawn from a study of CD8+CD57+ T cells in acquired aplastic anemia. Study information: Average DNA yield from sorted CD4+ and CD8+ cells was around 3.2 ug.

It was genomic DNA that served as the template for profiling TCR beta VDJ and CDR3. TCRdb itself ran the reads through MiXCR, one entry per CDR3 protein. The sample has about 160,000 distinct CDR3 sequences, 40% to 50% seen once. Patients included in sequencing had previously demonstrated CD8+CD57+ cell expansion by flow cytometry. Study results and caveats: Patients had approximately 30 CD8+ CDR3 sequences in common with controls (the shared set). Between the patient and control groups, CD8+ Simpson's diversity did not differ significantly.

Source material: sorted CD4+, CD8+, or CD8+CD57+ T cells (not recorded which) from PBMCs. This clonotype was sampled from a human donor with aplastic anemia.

DNA of the CDR3: TGTGCCAGCAGCCAGGTCTACGAGCAGTACTTC. Amino acids: CASSQVYEQYF. J is TRBJ2-7 and V is TRBV7-9; D not resolved. Germline loops: CDR1 SEHNR, CDR2 FQNEAQ (reference sequence). Trimming pared 5 bases from V and 3 bases from J, leaving 5 bases between. The CDR3 consists of 11 residues.